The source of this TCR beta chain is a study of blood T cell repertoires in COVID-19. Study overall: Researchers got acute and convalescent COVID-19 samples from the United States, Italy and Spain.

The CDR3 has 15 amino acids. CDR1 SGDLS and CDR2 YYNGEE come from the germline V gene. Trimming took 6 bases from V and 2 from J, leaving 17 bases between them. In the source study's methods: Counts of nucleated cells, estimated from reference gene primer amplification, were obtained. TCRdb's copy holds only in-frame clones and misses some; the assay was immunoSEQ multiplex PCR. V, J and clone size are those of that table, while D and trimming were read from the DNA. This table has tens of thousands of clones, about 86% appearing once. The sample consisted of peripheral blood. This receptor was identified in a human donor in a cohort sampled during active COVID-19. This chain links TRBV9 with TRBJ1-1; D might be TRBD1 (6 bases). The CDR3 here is CASNLGGPYNTEAFF. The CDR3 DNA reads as TGTGCCAGCAACCTGGGGGGGCCATATAACACTGAAGCTTTCTTT.